This T cell receptor beta chain emerged from a study of T cells after yellow fever vaccination. TCRdb processed the 5' RACE reads anew with MiXCR; each CDR3 protein has one entry. The data show about 58,000 distinct CDR3 sequences, with more than 5.5% seen just once and around 38% held by the top ten. This clonotype has only a few counts. What it binds is unknown. Points from the study as a whole: Booster samples showed a return of most primary-vaccination clones (roughly 96% CD4, around 85% CD8).

CDR1 and CDR2 from the germline V gene are SGDLS and YYNGEE. Trimming cost V 2 bases and J 1 base, with 12 bases left between them. The CDR3 contains 15 residues. Specimen: CD8+ T cells sorted from PBMCs, collected on the day of the first yellow fever vaccination. The rearrangement links TRBV9 to TRBJ1-1; D may be TRBD1 (6 bases). The origin of this receptor is a man in his late teens or twenties who received the YFV17D yellow fever vaccine. The DNA for the CDR3 is TGTGCCAGCAGCGTCACCGGGACAAAGAACACTGAAGCTTTCTTT. Translated, it gives CASSVTGTKNTEAFF.